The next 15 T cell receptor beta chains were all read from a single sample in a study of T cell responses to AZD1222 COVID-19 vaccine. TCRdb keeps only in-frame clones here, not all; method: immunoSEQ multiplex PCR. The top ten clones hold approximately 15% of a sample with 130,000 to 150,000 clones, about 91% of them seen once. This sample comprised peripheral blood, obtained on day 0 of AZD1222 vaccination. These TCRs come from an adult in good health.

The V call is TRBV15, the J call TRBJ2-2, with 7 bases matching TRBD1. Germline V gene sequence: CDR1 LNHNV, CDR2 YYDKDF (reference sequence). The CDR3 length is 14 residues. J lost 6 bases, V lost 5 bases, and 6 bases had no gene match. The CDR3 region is CATSVRQGAGELFF. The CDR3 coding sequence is TGTGCCACCAGCGTAAGACAGGGCGCCGGGGAGCTGTTTTTT.

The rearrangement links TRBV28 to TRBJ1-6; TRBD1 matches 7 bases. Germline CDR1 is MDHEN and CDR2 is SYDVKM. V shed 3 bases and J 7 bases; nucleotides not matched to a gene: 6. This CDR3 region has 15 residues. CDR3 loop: CASSFSDRTNSPLHF. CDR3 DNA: TGTGCCAGCAGTTTCTCGGACAGGACCAATTCACCCCTCCACTTT.

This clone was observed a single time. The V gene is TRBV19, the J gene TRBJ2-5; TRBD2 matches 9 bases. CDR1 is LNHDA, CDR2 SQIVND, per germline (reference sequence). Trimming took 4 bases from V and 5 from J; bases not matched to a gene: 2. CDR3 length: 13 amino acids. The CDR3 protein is CASSSGGGETQYF. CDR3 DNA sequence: TGTGCCAGTAGTAGCGGGGGGGGTGAGACCCAGTACTTC.

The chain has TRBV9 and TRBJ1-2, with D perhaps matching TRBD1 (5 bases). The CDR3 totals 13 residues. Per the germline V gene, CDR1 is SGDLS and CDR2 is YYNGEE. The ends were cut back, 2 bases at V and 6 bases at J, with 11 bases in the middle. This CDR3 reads CASSVSQGDGYTF. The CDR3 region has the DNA TGTGCCAGCAGCGTTAGTCAGGGTGATGGCTACACCTTC.

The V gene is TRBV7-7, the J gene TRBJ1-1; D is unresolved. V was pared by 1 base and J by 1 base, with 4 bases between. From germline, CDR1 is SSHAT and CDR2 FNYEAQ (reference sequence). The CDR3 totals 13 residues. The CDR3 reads CASSLERNTEAFF. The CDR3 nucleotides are TGTGCCAGCAGCTTAGAAAGGAACACTGAAGCTTTCTTT.

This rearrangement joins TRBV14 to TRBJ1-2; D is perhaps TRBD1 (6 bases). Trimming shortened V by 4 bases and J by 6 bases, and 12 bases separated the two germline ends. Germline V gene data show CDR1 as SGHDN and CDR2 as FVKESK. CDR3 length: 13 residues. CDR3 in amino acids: CASSPTDSDGYTF. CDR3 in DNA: TGTGCCAGCAGCCCCACGGACAGCGATGGCTACACCTTC.

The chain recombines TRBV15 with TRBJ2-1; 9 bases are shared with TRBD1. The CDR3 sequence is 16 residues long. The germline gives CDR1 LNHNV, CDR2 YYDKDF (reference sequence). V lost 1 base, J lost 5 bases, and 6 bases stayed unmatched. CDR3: CATSRVGRTGDNEQFF. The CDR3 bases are TGTGCCACCAGCAGAGTGGGGCGGACAGGGGACAATGAGCAGTTCTTC.

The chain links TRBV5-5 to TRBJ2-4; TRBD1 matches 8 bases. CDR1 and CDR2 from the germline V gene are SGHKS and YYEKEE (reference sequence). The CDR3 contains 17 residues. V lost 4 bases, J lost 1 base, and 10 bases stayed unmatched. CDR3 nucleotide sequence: TGTGCCAGCAGCGAGACAGGGGCCAAAGTGGCCAAAAACATTCAGTACTTC. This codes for CASSETGAKVAKNIQYF.

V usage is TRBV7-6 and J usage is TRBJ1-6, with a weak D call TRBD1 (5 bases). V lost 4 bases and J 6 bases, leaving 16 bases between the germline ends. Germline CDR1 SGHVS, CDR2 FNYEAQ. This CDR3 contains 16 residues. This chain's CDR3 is CASSWGLAEFNSPLHF. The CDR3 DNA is TGTGCCAGCAGCTGGGGCCTCGCGGAATTTAATTCACCCCTCCACTTT.

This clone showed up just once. The CDR3 loop reads CASSLNRGYGYTF. For the CDR3, the DNA is TGTGCCAGCAGCTTAAACAGGGGCTATGGCTACACCTTC. V usage is TRBV5-6 and J usage is TRBJ1-2; 7 positions agree with TRBD1. Germline CDR1 reads SGHDT; CDR2 reads YYEEEE. The V and J ends lost 2 bases and 4 bases, in that order; junction bases with no gene match: 2. The CDR3 is 13 residues long.

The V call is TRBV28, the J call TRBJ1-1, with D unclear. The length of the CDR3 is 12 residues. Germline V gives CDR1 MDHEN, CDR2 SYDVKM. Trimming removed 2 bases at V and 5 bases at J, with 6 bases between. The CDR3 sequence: CASSLIRTEAFF. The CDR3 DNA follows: TGTGCCAGCAGTTTAATCAGGACTGAAGCTTTCTTT.

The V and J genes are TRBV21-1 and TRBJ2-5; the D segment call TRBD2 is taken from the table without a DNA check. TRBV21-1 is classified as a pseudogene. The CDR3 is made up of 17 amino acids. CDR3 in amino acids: CASSTKTSGGAIETQYF. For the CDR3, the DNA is TGTGCCAGCAGCACGAAGACGAGCGGGGGGGCTATAGAGACCCAGTACTTC.

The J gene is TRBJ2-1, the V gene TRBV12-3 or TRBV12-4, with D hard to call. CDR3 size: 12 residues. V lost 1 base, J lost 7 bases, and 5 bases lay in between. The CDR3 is CASSLGWNEQFF. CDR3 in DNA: TGTGCCAGCAGTTTAGGCTGGAATGAGCAGTTCTTC.

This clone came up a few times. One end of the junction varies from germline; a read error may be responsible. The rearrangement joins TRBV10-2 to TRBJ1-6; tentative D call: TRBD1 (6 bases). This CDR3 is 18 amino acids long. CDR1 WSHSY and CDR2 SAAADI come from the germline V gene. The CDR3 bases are TGCGCCAGCAGCGAGTGGCCGCCCCAGGGGACGTATAATTCACCCCTCCACTTT. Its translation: CASSEWPPQGTYNSPLHF.

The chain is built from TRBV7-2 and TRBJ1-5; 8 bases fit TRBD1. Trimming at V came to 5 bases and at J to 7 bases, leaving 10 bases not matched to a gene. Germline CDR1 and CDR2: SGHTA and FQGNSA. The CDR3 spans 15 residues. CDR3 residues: CASSPRQGMGQPQHF. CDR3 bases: TGTGCCAGCAGCCCTCGACAGGGGATGGGCCAGCCCCAGCATTTT. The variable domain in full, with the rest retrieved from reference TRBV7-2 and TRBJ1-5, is GAGVSQSPSNKVTEKGKDVELRCDPISGHTALYWYRQSLGQGLEFLIYFQGNSAPDKSGLPSDRFSAERTGGSVSTLTIQRTQQEDSAVYLCASSPRQGMGQPQHFGDGTRLSIL.